This record looks at one TCR beta chain sequence and its context. The CDR3 sequence is 14 residues long. Trimming took off 6 bases at V and 8 bases at J, with 19 bases between the two ends. Germline V gene data show CDR1 as MNHEY and CDR2 as SVGAGI. PCR amplification relied on 60 Vbeta primers (plus 13 Jbeta primers). Here immunoSEQ multiplex PCR was the method, and the copy in TCRdb shows in-frame clones only, minus some. The data hold 150,000 to 200,000 clones, with roughly 77% observed a single time. The sample belongs to a study of cytomegalovirus exposure and HLA in healthy donors. The chain uses TRBV6-5 and TRBJ1-2, with a possible D match to TRBD1 (5 bases). This receptor was taken from a woman aged 45-59 years in good health and CMV-seronegative. What was sequenced was PBMCs. This chain's CDR3 is CASSPGGRGGGYTF. CDR3 coding DNA: TGTGCCAGCAGCCCAGGCGGAAGGGGAGGAGGCTACACCTTC.